This T cell receptor (beta chain) is from a study of Ad26.COV2.S vaccination and SARS-CoV-2 variants. Study details: Of the COV1001 trial arms, the Ad26.COV2.S arm included the donor. Administration of Ad26.COV2.S was intramuscular, either once or twice 56 days apart.

Here immunoSEQ multiplex PCR was the method, and the copy in TCRdb shows in-frame clones only, minus some. The table has 380,000 or so clones, about four fifths seen once. Trimming shortened V by 5 bases and J by 5 bases, and 15 bases separated the two germline ends. This CDR3 has 15 amino acids. CDR1 and CDR2 from the germline V gene are MNHEY and SVGAGI. The treatment was: about 20 received Ad26.COV2.S at low or high dose, single or two shots; 5 received placebo; per-sample allocation not given. Collection of samples fell on day 63 after the first vaccine or placebo injection. Of note for this clone: The antigen is not known.

Broader study findings: Breadth and depth estimates from TCRs may understate total T cell responses.

The sequencing here drew on peripheral blood, taken in a trial of Ad26.COV2.S vaccine versus placebo. This TCR was sampled from a person aged 18-65 years who received the Ad26.COV2.S COVID-19 vaccine or a placebo. This sequence joins TRBV6-5 and TRBJ2-2; D is tentatively TRBD1 or TRBD2 (5 bases each). CDR3 nucleotide sequence: TGTGCCAGCAGTAGGGACCCTTGGGGGACCGGGGAGCTGTTTTTT. Its protein is CASSRDPWGTGELFF.